Shown below are 28 T cell receptor beta chains from a single sample sequenced in a study of blood T cell repertoires in COVID-19. Clones were sequenced by immunoSEQ multiplex PCR, and TCRdb holds only the in-frame ones, with some missing. The sample includes some 350,000 clones, almost 90% of them seen just once. What was sequenced was peripheral blood. These receptors were taken from a woman aged 70-85 years with COVID-19, enrolled during active disease.

This clone has more than one count but fewer than ten. The rearrangement uses TRBV5-1 and TRBJ2-7, with TRBD2 identical over 11 bases. The CDR3 is 15 residues long. In germline, CDR1 is SGHRS, CDR2 YFSETQ. Trimming at V came to 4 bases and at J to 7 bases, leaving 10 bases not matched to a gene. CDR3 amino acids: CASSGGLADDWEQYF. Here the CDR3 DNA reads TGCGCCAGCAGCGGGGGACTAGCGGATGATTGGGAGCAGTACTTC.

This clone is a singleton in its sample. The chain carries TRBV30 and TRBJ1-1; D might be TRBD1 (5 bases). V shed 2 bases and J shed 6 bases, with 16 bases lying between them. The germline V gene encodes CDR1 GTSNPN and CDR2 SVGIG (reference sequence). The CDR3 loop spans 14 amino acids. The CDR3 DNA sequence: TGTGCCTGGAGTCCACGGACGGGGGAGGCTGAAGCTTTCTTT. It encodes CAWSPRTGEAEAFF.

This chain uses TRBV30 with TRBJ2-6; TRBD1 aligns across 10 bases. Trimming took 4 bases from V and 1 from J; bases not matched to a gene: 4. The CDR3 runs 16 residues. Per germline, CDR1 GTSNPN and CDR2 SVGIG (reference sequence). This chain's CDR3 is CAWKDRGRSGANVLTF. CDR3 DNA: TGTGCCTGGAAAGACAGGGGGCGGTCTGGGGCCAACGTCCTGACTTTC.

This clone was observed a single time. The V call is TRBV7-8, the J call TRBJ2-3; TRBD2 aligns across 10 bases. V trimming: 3 bases; J trimming: 1 base; junction bases outside the gene matches: 4. CDR1 is SGHVS and CDR2 is FQNEAQ in the germline V gene. The CDR3 loop spans 16 amino acids. CDR3 region: CASSFRLAGGTDTQYF. The CDR3 DNA sequence: TGTGCCAGCAGCTTTCGGCTAGCGGGGGGCACAGATACGCAGTATTTT.

The chain recombines TRBV19 with TRBJ1-5, with 11 nucleotides matching TRBD1. The CDR3 spans 16 residues. V lost 7 bases to trimming and J lost 3 bases; unmatched junction nucleotides: 8. The V gene's germline CDR1 is LNHDA and CDR2 SQIVND (reference sequence). The CDR3 bases are TGTGCCAGTATTCCCCGGGACAGGGGGGACAATCAGCCCCAGCATTTT. Amino acids: CASIPRDRGDNQPQHF.

CDR3 protein: CASSLGQGVSSYNEQFF. The CDR3 DNA is TGTGCCAGCAGCTTGGGACAGGGCGTTAGCTCCTACAATGAGCAGTTCTTC. The rearrangement uses TRBV5-4 and TRBJ2-1, with 7 bases matching TRBD1. The CDR3 runs 17 residues. With V trimmed by 0 bases and J by 0 bases, 6 bases remained unmatched. CDR1 and CDR2 (germline): SGHNT, YYREEE (reference sequence).

The V call is TRBV5-1, the J call TRBJ1-2; D unclear. Trimming removed 1 base at V and 7 bases at J, with 11 bases between. The CDR3 sequence is 13 residues long. The germline gives CDR1 SGHRS, CDR2 YFSETQ. The CDR3 loop is CASSLYEGGGYTF. The CDR3 region has the DNA TGCGCCAGCAGCTTGTATGAGGGTGGTGGCTACACCTTC.

The chain uses TRBV18 and TRBJ1-2; TRBD1 matches at 8 bases. Looked up from germline, CDR1 is KGHSH and CDR2 is LQKENI. CDR3 length equals 15 residues. V was pared by 3 bases and J by 4 bases, with 7 bases of the junction left unmatched. The CDR3 nucleotides read TGTGCCAGCTCACCCGGACAGGGCGGAGGCTATGGCTACACCTTC. Translating it yields CASSPGQGGGYGYTF.

The chain combines TRBV14 with TRBJ2-5; TRBD2 agrees at 9 bases. Germline CDR1 is SGHDN and CDR2 is FVKESK. The CDR3 spans 16 residues. J lost 5 bases, V lost 3 bases, and 10 bases had no gene match. Here the CDR3 reads CASSHMAGGPEETQYF. In DNA, the CDR3 is TGTGCCAGCAGCCATATGGCGGGGGGGCCCGAGGAGACCCAGTACTTC.

The V call is TRBV18, the J call TRBJ1-1, with D unclear. Trimming left V 4 bases short and J 0 bases short, with 12 bases between. Germline lookup yields CDR1 KGHSH and CDR2 LQKENI. The CDR3 is 15 residues long. The DNA of the CDR3 is TGTGCCAGCTCACGTATGGGCCAGCTGAACACTGAAGCTTTCTTT. As protein: CASSRMGQLNTEAFF.

The genes are TRBV10-3 and TRBJ1-6; 7 bases match TRBD1. The CDR3 is 12 residues long. V shed 10 bases, J shed 7 bases, and the junction held 4 bases outside the gene matches. Germline CDR1 reads ENHRY; CDR2 reads SYGVKD. The CDR3, as DNA: TGTGCCACCGGGACAGACAATTCACCCCTCCACTTT. Encoded protein: CATGTDNSPLHF.

The V gene is TRBV6-2 or TRBV6-3, the J gene TRBJ2-3; no firm D call. Germline CDR1 reads MNHEY; CDR2 reads SVGEGT. V dropped 2 bases and J dropped 9 bases, with 9 bases sitting between them. The CDR3 extends over 12 amino acids. The CDR3 sequence is CASSYPMHTQYF. As DNA, the CDR3 is TGTGCCAGCAGTTACCCTATGCACACGCAGTATTTT.

The CDR3 nucleotides are TGCGCCAGCAGCCTCCGACTAGCGGGGGTCTACGAGCAGTACTTC. It encodes CASSLRLAGVYEQYF. This chain links TRBV5-1 with TRBJ2-7; TRBD2 agrees at 12 bases. Germline values: CDR1 SGHRS, CDR2 YFSETQ. The CDR3 is 15 residues long. J lost 3 bases, V lost 4 bases, and 5 bases had no gene match.

This clone was seen a few times. This chain joins TRBV18 and TRBJ2-6, with a weak D call TRBD1 (5 bases). Germline loops: CDR1 KGHSH, CDR2 LQKENI. Trimming removed 3 bases from V and 1 base from J, with 13 bases in between. CDR3 length: 17 amino acids. CDR3 amino acids: CASSPSRQPSGANVLTF. The CDR3 region has the DNA TGTGCCAGCTCACCGTCGCGACAGCCTTCTGGGGCCAACGTCCTGACTTTC. Drawing the rest from reference TRBV18 and TRBJ2-6, the complete variable domain is NAGVMQNPRHLVRRRGQEARLRCSPMKGHSHVYWYRQLPEEGLKFMVYLQKENIIDESGMPKERFSAEFPKEGPSILRIQQVVRGDSAAYFCASSPSRQPSGANVLTFGAGSRLTVL.

The chain links TRBV28 to TRBJ1-2; 7 bases match TRBD1. Per germline, CDR1 MDHEN and CDR2 SYDVKM. The CDR3 extends over 15 amino acids. J gave up 1 base and V 6 bases, and 8 bases lay outside the gene matches. The CDR3 coding sequence is TGTGCCAGCAGGCCTTCGGGACAGATTAACTATGGCTACACCTTC. Protein sequence: CASRPSGQINYGYTF.

J is TRBJ2-2 and V is TRBV24-1; D not certain. From germline, CDR1 is KGHDR and CDR2 SFDVKD. The CDR3 is made up of 14 amino acids. Trimming shortened V by 5 bases and J by 3 bases, and 9 bases separated the two germline ends. CDR3 in amino acids: CATSAGSHTGELFF. As DNA, the CDR3 is TGTGCCACCAGTGCAGGCAGCCACACCGGGGAGCTGTTTTTT.

V and J are TRBV5-1 and TRBJ2-5, with TRBD2 matching over 9 bases. This CDR3 has 13 amino acids. CDR1 and CDR2 (germline): SGHRS, YFSETQ. With V trimmed by 4 bases and J by 5 bases, 3 bases remained unmatched. CDR3 nucleotides: TGCGCCAGCAGCGTAGCGGGGGAGGAGACCCAGTACTTC. This codes for CASSVAGEETQYF.

V and J are TRBV9 and TRBJ2-3, with 13 bases aligning to TRBD2. Germline assignment: CDR1 SGDLS and CDR2 YYNGEE. J was trimmed by 4 bases and V by 0 bases; bases with no gene match: 8. This CDR3 is 18 amino acids long. The CDR3 reads CASSVEALAGGPADTQYF. The DNA of the CDR3 is TGTGCCAGCAGCGTAGAAGCACTAGCGGGGGGGCCTGCAGATACGCAGTATTTT.

The CDR3 loop is CASSGSGGFYGYTF. The DNA of the CDR3 is TGTGCCAGCAGTGGTTCAGGGGGCTTCTATGGCTACACCTTC. The chain has TRBV2 and TRBJ1-2; TRBD1 agrees at 8 bases. This CDR3 spans 14 amino acids. Germline CDR1 SNHLY, CDR2 FYNNEI. The trim removed 4 bases at V and 4 bases at J, leaving 5 bases unmatched.

The chain links TRBV4-1 to TRBJ1-1, with a tentative D call TRBD1 (6 bases). Germline V gene sequence: CDR1 MGHRA, CDR2 YSYEKL. Trimming cost V 2 bases and J 0 bases, with 7 bases left between them. The CDR3 is made up of 14 amino acids. The CDR3 spells CASSQRGLNTEAFF. In DNA, the CDR3 is TGCGCCAGCAGCCAAAGGGGGTTGAACACTGAAGCTTTCTTT.

This chain links TRBV7-9 with TRBJ1-2; 7 bases align to TRBD1. The CDR3 sequence is 16 residues long. The ends lost 4 bases at V and 4 bases at J; junction bases unmatched: 12. Germline CDR1 reads SEHNR; CDR2 reads FQNEAQ (reference sequence). Here the CDR3 reads CASSSTGNPPSYGYTF. DNA of the CDR3: TGTGCCAGCAGCTCGACAGGGAACCCGCCTTCCTATGGCTACACCTTC.

The rearrangement links TRBV3-1 (or the pseudogene TRBV3-2) to TRBJ2-7; tentative D call: TRBD1 (6 bases). Trimming pared 3 bases from V and 2 bases from J, leaving 11 bases between. CDR1 and CDR2 from the germline V gene are LGHDT and YNNKEL (reference sequence). The CDR3 spans 14 residues. The CDR3 is CASSHDRPAYEQYF. In nucleotides, the CDR3 is TGTGCCAGCAGCCACGACAGGCCAGCCTACGAGCAGTACTTC.

About this clone: This same CDR3 is encoded by further DNA sequences in the sample. The chain couples TRBV5-1 to TRBJ1-3; D call uncertain. This CDR3 has 14 amino acids. Per germline, CDR1 SGHRS and CDR2 YFSETQ. V gave up 0 bases and J gave up 1 base, with 5 bases separating them. The DNA for the CDR3 is TGCGCCAGCAGCTTGGCCGGGTCTGGAAACACCATATATTTT. This sequence encodes CASSLAGSGNTIYF.

This clone appeared many times. The chain combines TRBV5-1 with TRBJ2-3; no reliable D call. CDR3 length equals 14 residues. V was trimmed by 0 bases and J by 6 bases, leaving 11 bases between them. Per germline, CDR1 SGHRS and CDR2 YFSETQ. The CDR3 DNA sequence: TGCGCCAGCAGCTTGGAGGCGGTCACGGATACGCAGTATTTT. The encoded protein is CASSLEAVTDTQYF.

The V and J genes are TRBV2 and TRBJ2-5; 8 bases map to TRBD2. This CDR3 has 13 residues. Germline values: CDR1 SNHLY, CDR2 FYNNEI. V lost 5 bases to trimming and J lost 3 bases; unmatched junction nucleotides: 2. CDR3 region: CASSLLAEETQYF. In DNA form, the CDR3 reads TGTGCCAGCAGTTTACTAGCGGAAGAGACCCAGTACTTC.

The rearrangement links TRBV12-5 to TRBJ2-1; 10 bases match TRBD1. Germline CDR1 and CDR2: LGHNT and FRNRAP. The CDR3 extends over 16 amino acids. V shed 5 bases, J shed 3 bases, and the junction held 7 bases outside the gene matches. The CDR3 here is CASGPGDRGNYNEQFF. Here the CDR3 DNA reads TGTGCTAGTGGTCCCGGGGACAGGGGAAACTACAATGAGCAGTTCTTC.

The J gene is TRBJ2-2, the V gene TRBV7-2; 10 bases map to TRBD2. CDR1 SGHTA and CDR2 FQGNSA come from the germline V gene. This CDR3 has 15 amino acids. The J segment lost 5 bases and the V segment lost 1 base, leaving 1 base of the junction unmatched. The CDR3 is CASSLVLAGTGELFF. CDR3 sequence (DNA): TGTGCCAGCAGCTTAGTACTAGCGGGAACCGGGGAGCTGTTTTTT.

The genes are TRBV30 and TRBJ1-5; D unclear. This CDR3 is built from 13 residues. The germline V gene encodes CDR1 GTSNPN and CDR2 SVGIG (reference sequence). V gave up 2 bases and J gave up 6 bases, with 11 bases separating them. As DNA, the CDR3 is TGTGCCTGGAGTCCGAATTCAGGTCAGCCCCAGCATTTT. Amino acid sequence: CAWSPNSGQPQHF.